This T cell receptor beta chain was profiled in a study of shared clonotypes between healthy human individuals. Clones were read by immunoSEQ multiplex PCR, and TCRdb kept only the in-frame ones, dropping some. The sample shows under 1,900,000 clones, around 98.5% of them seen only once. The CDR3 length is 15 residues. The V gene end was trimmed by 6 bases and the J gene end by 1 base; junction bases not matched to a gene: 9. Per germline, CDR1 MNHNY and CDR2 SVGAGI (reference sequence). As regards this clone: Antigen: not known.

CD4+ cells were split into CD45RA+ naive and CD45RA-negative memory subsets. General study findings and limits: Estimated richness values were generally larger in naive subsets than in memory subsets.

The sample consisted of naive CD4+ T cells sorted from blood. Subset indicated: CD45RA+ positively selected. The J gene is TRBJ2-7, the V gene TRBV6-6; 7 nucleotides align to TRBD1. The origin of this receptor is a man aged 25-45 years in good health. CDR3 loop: CASRPTGTASYEQYF. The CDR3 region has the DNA TGTGCCAGCAGACCGACAGGGACGGCGTCCTACGAGCAGTACTTC.